The T cell receptor beta chain described here comes from a study of cytomegalovirus exposure and HLA in healthy donors. PCR was performed using 60 Vbeta and 13 Jbeta primers. This table comes from immunoSEQ multiplex PCR, and its TCRdb copy is limited to in-frame clones, with some not included. The sample has over 55,000 clones; roughly 70% are singletons. V lost 5 bases to trimming and J lost 4 bases; unmatched junction nucleotides: 10. The CDR3 totals 15 residues. Germline V gives CDR1 SGHTA, CDR2 FQGNSA. The chain combines TRBV7-2 with TRBJ2-5; TRBD1 agrees at 7 bases. Sequencing was performed on PBMCs. The receptor comes from a woman aged 50 to 60 in good health and CMV-seropositive. This chain's CDR3 is CASSTRQGVGETQYF. The CDR3 nucleotides are TGTGCCAGCAGCACCCGACAGGGCGTGGGAGAGACCCAGTACTTC.